What follows is one TCR beta chain and its context. Its cognate antigen is unknown. Germline assignment: CDR1 KGHSH and CDR2 LQKENI. Germline trimming cut 2 bases from V and 10 bases from J; bases unmatched to any gene: 12. The CDR3 is 15 residues long. The source of the sample is a study of cytomegalovirus exposure and HLA in healthy donors. Whole-study findings and limits: As a later analysis showed, a missense DCLRE1C variant was linked to trimming of TCR beta V- and J-genes. Being indistinguishable, some V segments were excluded, TRBV6-2 and TRBV6-3 among them.

60 Vbeta and 13 Jbeta primers were used in PCR. Measured with immunoSEQ multiplex PCR; TCRdb has only the in-frame clones, and not every one. Here the sample spans about 82,000 clones, 75% to 90% being singletons. This clonotype originated in a young man in good health and CMV-seronegative. The gene calls are TRBV18 and TRBJ1-1, with 8 bases that match TRBD1. Sequenced material: PBMCs. The CDR3 here is CASSPSLEIGQGAFF. CDR3 DNA sequence: TGTGCCAGCTCACCATCCCTCGAGATAGGACAGGGAGCTTTCTTT.